The 22 T cell receptor beta chains given below trace back to one sample, sequenced in a study of tumor-infiltrating lymphocytes in localized non-small cell lung cancer. Assay used: immunoSEQ multiplex PCR; TCRdb lists only in-frame clones, some missing. Seen here are more than 15,000 clones, approximately 71% observed once, and the top ten hold over 5%. Sequencing used lung tumor tissue. The receptors originated from a human donor with non-small cell lung cancer.

The chain joins TRBV11-3 to TRBJ2-2; the match to TRBD2 covers 8 bases. Trimming cost V 0 bases and J 9 bases; bases outside gene matches: 6. Looked up from germline, CDR1 is SGHNT and CDR2 is YENEEA. The CDR3 contains 15 residues. CDR3: CASSLDGVAGRELFF. The CDR3 nucleotides read TGTGCCAGCAGCTTAGATGGGGTAGCGGGGCGGGAGCTGTTTTTT.

The rearrangement joins TRBV19 to TRBJ1-5; D possibly corresponds to TRBD1 (5 bases). V was cut by 5 bases and J by 7 bases, with 9 bases left in between. CDR1 LNHDA and CDR2 SQIVND come from the germline V gene (reference sequence). The CDR3 contains 12 residues. CDR3 protein: CASSQQVQPQHF. As DNA, the CDR3 is TGTGCCAGTAGTCAACAGGTACAGCCCCAGCATTTT.

The rearrangement uses TRBV7-8 and TRBJ2-7, with 11 bases lining up with TRBD2. Unmatched junction bases numbered 15, after V lost 8 bases and J lost 3 bases. The CDR3 length is 17 residues. CDR1 and CDR2 from the germline V gene are SGHVS and FQNEAQ. CDR3 coding DNA: TGTGCCAGCGTGTTACTAGCGGGAGCTAGATGGGACTACGAGCAGTACTTC. Translation: CASVLLAGARWDYEQYF.

V and J are TRBV18 and TRBJ2-1, with D perhaps matching TRBD2 (6 bases). The CDR3 loop spans 12 amino acids. The V end was cut by 4 bases, the J end by 8 bases, with 9 bases between. The germline V gene has CDR1 KGHSH and CDR2 LQKENI. The CDR3: CASSLGGDEQFF. CDR3 nucleotide sequence: TGTGCCAGCTCACTCGGGGGTGATGAGCAGTTCTTC. The full variable domain, with the rest looked up from reference TRBV18 and TRBJ2-1, is NAGVMQNPRHLVRRRGQEARLRCSPMKGHSHVYWYRQLPEEGLKFMVYLQKENIIDESGMPKERFSAEFPKEGPSILRIQQVVRGDSAAYFCASSLGGDEQFFGPGTRLTVL.

This clone appeared a single time. CDR3: CASSLVGRGRNYGYTF. CDR3 bases: TGTGCCAGCAGCTTAGTAGGCAGGGGAAGGAACTATGGCTACACCTTC. J is TRBJ1-2 and V is TRBV7-2; perhaps TRBD1 as D (6 bases). The CDR3 is 16 residues long. Germline values: CDR1 SGHTA, CDR2 FQGNSA. Deletions cut 1 base from V and 2 bases from J, with 14 bases between.

This chain joins TRBV5-1 and TRBJ2-1; 7 positions agree with TRBD2. V lost 5 bases to trimming and J lost 0 bases; unmatched junction nucleotides: 5. The V gene's germline CDR1 is SGHRS and CDR2 YFSETQ. There are 15 residues in the CDR3. In DNA, the CDR3 is TGCGCCAGCAGTTACTGGGGGGGCTCCTACAATGAGCAGTTCTTC. It encodes CASSYWGGSYNEQFF.

The chain links TRBV5-1 to TRBJ2-5; perhaps TRBD1 as D (6 bases). V was shortened by 0 bases and J by 6 bases, with 12 bases between the two germline ends. Germline lookup yields CDR1 SGHRS and CDR2 YFSETQ. CDR3 length: 14 residues. The CDR3, as DNA: TGCGCCAGCAGCTTGGGGACAGAATGGAAGACCCAGTACTTC. It yields the protein CASSLGTEWKTQYF.

V is TRBV9 and J is TRBJ2-2, with 9 bases matching TRBD1. V shed 3 bases and J 2 bases; nucleotides not matched to a gene: 2. This CDR3 spans 15 amino acids. Per germline, CDR1 SGDLS and CDR2 YYNGEE. The chain's CDR3 is CASSDTGGNTGELFF. CDR3 in DNA: TGTGCCAGCAGCGATACAGGGGGCAACACCGGGGAGCTGTTTTTT.

The chain links TRBV7-2 to TRBJ2-1; D is perhaps TRBD1 (6 bases). The V gene's germline CDR1 is SGHTA and CDR2 FQGNSA. Between the trimmed V and J ends, which lost 1 base and 5 bases, there was a span of 12 bases. The CDR3 totals 15 residues. The CDR3 loop reads CASSLGPGQNNEQFF. In nucleotides, the CDR3 is TGTGCCAGCAGCTTAGGGCCAGGACAGAACAATGAGCAGTTCTTC.

This chain connects TRBV10-1 to TRBJ2-7; 7 bases are shared with TRBD2. V was pared by 2 bases and J by 4 bases, with 2 bases of the junction left unmatched. Germline V gene lookup returns CDR1 WNHNN and CDR2 SYGVQD (reference sequence). The CDR3 is 13 residues long. The CDR3 region has the DNA TGCGCCAGCAGTGAGGGTAGCGGGTACGAGCAGTACTTC. Amino acid sequence: CASSEGSGYEQYF.

This chain links TRBV7-2 with TRBJ2-3; TRBD2 matches 8 bases. Germline lookup yields CDR1 SGHTA and CDR2 FQGNSA. The CDR3 loop spans 16 amino acids. V lost 5 bases to trimming and J lost 2 bases; unmatched junction nucleotides: 9. The CDR3 DNA reads as TGTGCCAGCAGCCGCTCCGGGGGGGCCATCACAGATACGCAGTATTTT. Its translation: CASSRSGGAITDTQYF.

This rearrangement joins TRBV2 to TRBJ2-2; 11 bases are shared with TRBD2. CDR1 and CDR2 from the germline V gene are SNHLY and FYNNEI. After removal of 2 bases from V and 10 bases from J, the junction contained 6 bases not matched to a gene. This CDR3 is built from 15 residues. In nucleotides, the CDR3 is TGTGCCAGCAGTGAATTCCTAGCGGGGGGATTGGAGCTGTTTTTT. This translates into CASSEFLAGGLELFF.

The chain couples TRBV19 to TRBJ2-2, with 12 positions matching TRBD2. CDR3 length equals 18 residues. Per germline, CDR1 LNHDA and CDR2 SQIVND (reference sequence). J gave up 7 bases and V 6 bases, and 15 bases lay outside the gene matches. The CDR3 is CASRQSPRLAGVGGELFF. CDR3 DNA sequence: TGTGCCAGTAGACAATCTCCGCGACTAGCGGGAGTCGGCGGGGAGCTGTTTTTT. Supplemented by reference TRBV19 and TRBJ2-2, the full variable domain reads DGGITQSPKYLFRKEGQNVTLSCEQNLNHDAMYWYRQDPGQGLRLIYYSQIVNDFQKGDIAEGYSVSREKKESFPLTVTSAQKNPTAFYLCASRQSPRLAGVGGELFFGEGSRLTVL.

The chain's CDR3 is CAWTMGQQNTEAFF. For the CDR3, the DNA is TGTGCCTGGACCATGGGACAGCAGAACACTGAAGCTTTCTTT. The chain joins TRBV30 to TRBJ1-1; 7 bases agree with TRBD1. Germline V gives CDR1 GTSNPN, CDR2 SVGIG (reference sequence). This CDR3 contains 14 residues. V trimming: 4 bases; J trimming: 1 base; junction bases outside the gene matches: 6.

The chain carries TRBV7-2 and TRBJ2-7; 9 nucleotides line up with TRBD2. V trimming: 5 bases; J trimming: 5 bases; junction bases outside the gene matches: 7. The CDR3 totals 14 residues. The V gene's germline CDR1 is SGHTA and CDR2 FQGNSA. CDR3 residues: CASSPSGVRDEQYF. The CDR3 bases are TGTGCCAGCAGCCCTAGCGGGGTTCGGGACGAGCAGTACTTC.

The sample holds a few counts of this clone. V usage is TRBV6-1 and J usage is TRBJ2-7; 7 bases are a match to TRBD1. The J segment lost 3 bases and the V segment lost 8 bases, leaving 7 bases of the junction unmatched. Germline assignment: CDR1 MNHNS and CDR2 SASEGT. The CDR3 is 13 residues long. CDR3 in amino acids: CASGVTGFYEQYF. For the CDR3, the DNA is TGTGCCAGCGGGGTGACAGGGTTCTACGAGCAGTACTTC.

The genes are TRBV7-2 and TRBJ2-5, with 9 bases matching TRBD1. Germline loops: CDR1 SGHTA, CDR2 FQGNSA. This CDR3 comprises 14 residues. Losses at the gene ends were 4 bases for V and 6 bases for J; bases not matched to a gene: 6. The chain's CDR3 is CASSSGQGLKTQYF. CDR3 in DNA: TGTGCCAGCAGCTCAGGACAGGGGTTGAAGACCCAGTACTTC.

V usage is TRBV7-2 and J usage is TRBJ2-3, with a tentative D call TRBD2 (6 bases). The ends were cut back, 7 bases at V and 0 bases at J, with 17 bases in the middle. There are 16 residues in the CDR3. The germline V gene encodes CDR1 SGHTA and CDR2 FQGNSA. CDR3: CASTTLAGTSTDTQYF. As DNA, the CDR3 is TGTGCCAGCACCACTTTGGCGGGGACTAGCACAGATACGCAGTATTTT.

The V gene is TRBV12-5, the J gene TRBJ1-1; a weak D match, TRBD1 (5 bases). The CDR3 runs 18 residues. The V gene's germline CDR1 is LGHNT and CDR2 FRNRAP. Trimming left V 0 bases short and J 7 bases short, with 24 bases between. The CDR3 sequence: CASGLVRPGGASFFEAFF. The CDR3 bases are TGTGCTAGTGGTTTGGTCCGACCTGGTGGGGCCTCTTTTTTTGAAGCTTTCTTT.

The rearrangement links TRBV9 to TRBJ1-5, with D perhaps TRBD1 (6 bases). Trimming left V 4 bases short and J 3 bases short, with 14 bases between. CDR1 SGDLS and CDR2 YYNGEE come from the germline V gene. The CDR3 loop spans 15 amino acids. The CDR3 here is CASSPTGSYNQPQHF. In nucleotides, the CDR3 is TGTGCCAGCAGCCCCACAGGGTCTTACAATCAGCCCCAGCATTTT. Using reference TRBV9 and TRBJ1-5 for the parts outside the CDR3, the full variable domain is DSGVTQTPKHLITATGQRVTLRCSPRSGDLSVYWYQQSLDQGLQFLIQYYNGEERAKGNILERFSAQQFPDLHSELNLSSLELGDSALYFCASSPTGSYNQPQHFGDGTRLSIL.

The gene calls are TRBV7-9 and TRBJ1-4; D is unresolved. Trimming left V 0 bases short and J 0 bases short, with 11 bases between. Germline V lookup: CDR1 SEHNR, CDR2 FQNEAQ (reference sequence). The CDR3 consists of 17 residues. Here the CDR3 DNA reads TGTGCCAGCAGCTTAGCCTTGCATCAAGCAACTAATGAAAAACTGTTTTTT. Translating gives CASSLALHQATNEKLFF.

This clone was recorded once. The chain has TRBV30 and TRBJ2-7, with unresolved D. Per the germline V gene, CDR1 is GTSNPN and CDR2 is SVGIG (reference sequence). V lost 8 bases, J lost 7 bases, and 12 bases lay in between. The CDR3 extends over 10 amino acids. The CDR3, as DNA: TGTGCCGGCATGAGTCGAGAGCAGTACTTC. As protein: CAGMSREQYF.